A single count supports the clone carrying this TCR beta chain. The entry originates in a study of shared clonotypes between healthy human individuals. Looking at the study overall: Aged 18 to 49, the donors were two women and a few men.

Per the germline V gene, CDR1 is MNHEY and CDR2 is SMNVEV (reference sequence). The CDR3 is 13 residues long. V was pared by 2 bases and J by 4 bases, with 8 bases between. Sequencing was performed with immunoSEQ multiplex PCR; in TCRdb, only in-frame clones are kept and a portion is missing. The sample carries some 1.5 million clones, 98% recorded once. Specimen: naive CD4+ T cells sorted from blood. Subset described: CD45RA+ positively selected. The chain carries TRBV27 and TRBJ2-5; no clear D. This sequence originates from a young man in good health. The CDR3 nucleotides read TGTGCCAGCAGTTTAGATGTTCGAGAGACCCAGTACTTC. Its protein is CASSLDVRETQYF.